A single T cell receptor beta chain is shown here with its context. No antigen is known for it. This sample is drawn from a study of cytomegalovirus exposure and HLA in healthy donors. Study-level background: A prior analysis found 117 million unique TCR beta sequences from some 200 million T cells. Findings of the study overall: The listing of 160 or so TCR beta chains classed them as cytomegalovirus-associated. TCR beta V- and J-gene trimming was later associated with a missense DCLRE1C variant. Previously analyzed data showed that most TCR beta V segments were productive at a frequency of about 87% or about 30%.

This PCR relied on a set of 60 Vbeta primers and 13 Jbeta primers. Here immunoSEQ multiplex PCR was the method, and the copy in TCRdb shows in-frame clones only, minus some. The sample lists around 180,000 clones, 70% to 80% occurring once. The CDR3 contains 10 residues. The ends were cut back, 5 bases at V and 6 bases at J, with 7 bases in the middle. Germline V gene data show CDR1 as SQVTM and CDR2 as ANQGSEA. This clonotype was obtained from a woman aged 50 to 60 in good health and CMV-seronegative. The chain carries TRBV29-1 and TRBJ1-1; D ambiguous. Sequencing used PBMCs. The CDR3 is CSVMGPEAFF. In DNA, the CDR3 is TGCAGCGTTATGGGCCCTGAAGCTTTCTTT. Together with reference TRBV29-1 and TRBJ1-1, the CDR3 gives the full variable domain: SAVISQKPSRDICQRGTSLTIQCQVDSQVTMMFWYRQQPGQSLTLIATANQGSEATYESGFVIDKFPISRPNLTFSTLTVSNMSPEDSSIYLCSVMGPEAFFGQGTRLTVV.